These 14 T cell receptor beta chains were all obtained from the same sample, sequenced in a study of regulatory T cells in long-lasting Graves disease. The time point is: newly diagnosed GD, antithyroid drugs for less than 3 months. After RNA was extracted from PBMCs, the TCR library was made from it. Arm-PCR of CDR3 regions with iRepertoire HTBI primers generated TCR beta libraries. TCRdb used MiXCR to reprocess the multiplex PCR reads, holding one entry per CDR3 protein. The table has 350,000 to 450,000 distinct CDR3 sequences, around 11% seen once. Separately, the same data were catalogued under a study of T cells in Graves' hyperthyroidism and ophthalmopathy.

Sequencing was performed on peripheral blood mononuclear cells (PBMCs), taken at new diagnosis, from a patient treated with antithyroid drugs. The receptors come from a woman aged 18-29 years with Graves disease.

Many counts were recorded for this clonotype. The rearrangement joins TRBV7-9 to TRBJ1-1, with D perhaps TRBD1 (6 bases). This CDR3 comprises 10 residues. CDR1 is SEHNR and CDR2 is FQNEAQ in the germline V gene (reference sequence). V was clipped by 5 bases and J by 11 bases, with 9 bases between them. The CDR3 reads CASSGQLAFF. CDR3 nucleotides: TGTGCCAGCAGCGGACAGTTGGCTTTCTTT.

This clonotype has at least ten counts. The chain links TRBV12-3 or TRBV12-4 to TRBJ2-7; 10 bases map to TRBD1. Trimming cost V 2 bases and J 5 bases; bases outside gene matches: 3. The CDR3 totals 14 residues. The CDR3 region is CASSLWDRGHEQYF. The CDR3 DNA is TGTGCCAGCAGTTTATGGGACAGGGGCCACGAGCAGTACTTC.

The table lists this clonotype with many counts. J is TRBJ2-3 and V is TRBV7-2; D assignment may be TRBD1 or TRBD2 (5 bases each). The germline gives CDR1 SGHTA, CDR2 FQGNSA. V lost 5 bases to trimming and J lost 1 base, with 13 bases between them. The CDR3 runs to 15 residues. This chain's CDR3 is CASSPTGTRTDTQYF. CDR3 DNA sequence: TGTGCCAGCAGCCCTACGGGGACCCGCACAGATACGCAGTATTTT.

There are many counts of this clonotype. This sequence joins TRBV6-1 and TRBJ2-1; D ambiguous. Germline-derived CDR1 and CDR2 are MNHNS and SASEGT. CDR3 size: 15 residues. V lost 6 bases and J 0 bases, leaving 12 bases between the germline ends. The CDR3 protein is CASRKFWSSYNEQFF. In DNA, the CDR3 is TGTGCCAGCAGGAAATTTTGGAGCTCCTACAATGAGCAGTTCTTC.

This clonotype occurred a few times. One end of the junction is discordant with germline, which a read error may explain. The chain has TRBV7-8 and TRBJ1-2; TRBD1 might be the D (6 bases). The CDR3 totals 15 residues. Germline V lookup: CDR1 SGHVS, CDR2 FQNEAQ. The CDR3 region is CASSLADSPNYGYIF. CDR3 nucleotides: TGTGCCAGCAGCTTAGCGGACAGTCCTAACTATGGCTACATCTTC. Combining the CDR3 with reference TRBV7-8 and TRBJ1-2 gives the whole variable domain GAGVSQSPRYKVAKRGQDVALRCDPISGHVSLFWYQQALGQGPEFLTYFQNEAQLDKSGLPSDRFFAERPEGSVSTLKIQRTQQEDSAVYLCASSLADSPNYGYIFGSGTRLTVV.

The chain has TRBV6-2 or TRBV6-3 and TRBJ2-2, with 8 bases aligning to TRBD1. The CDR3 spans 13 residues. Unmatched junction bases numbered 2, after V lost 8 bases and J lost 3 bases. Germline V gene lookup returns CDR1 MNHEY and CDR2 SVGEGT. The CDR3 loop is CASATGDTGELFF. CDR3 sequence (DNA): TGTGCCAGCGCGACAGGGGACACCGGGGAGCTGTTTTTT.

This clonotype was observed at least ten times. This rearrangement joins TRBV20-1 to TRBJ2-5, with 16 bases matching TRBD2. The V and J ends lost 4 bases and 0 bases, in that order; junction bases with no gene match: 8. The V gene's germline CDR1 is DFQATT and CDR2 SNEGSKA (reference sequence). CDR3 length equals 18 residues. The CDR3, as DNA: TGCAGTGCTACGCCGGGACTAGCGGGAGGGTTGTACCAAGAGACCCAGTACTTC. Residues: CSATPGLAGGLYQETQYF.

This clonotype was counted many times. The gene calls are TRBV4-1 and TRBJ1-2; TRBD1 matches 11 bases. With V trimmed by 1 base and J by 7 bases, 8 bases remained unmatched. In germline, CDR1 is MGHRA, CDR2 YSYEKL. The CDR3 sequence is 16 residues long. The CDR3 reads CASSQARTGGGGGYTF. The CDR3 DNA sequence: TGCGCCAGCAGCCAAGCAAGGACAGGGGGCGGAGGTGGCTACACCTTC.

This clonotype has at least ten counts. This chain connects TRBV5-1 to TRBJ2-5, with 7 bases that match TRBD1. The CDR3 contains 15 residues. The germline V gene encodes CDR1 SGHRS and CDR2 YFSETQ. Losses at the gene ends were 1 base for V and 5 bases for J; bases not matched to a gene: 8. This CDR3 reads CASSLIWTGDETQYF. The DNA of the CDR3 is TGCGCCAGCAGCTTGATCTGGACAGGCGACGAGACCCAGTACTTC.

This clonotype was found many times. This chain links TRBV7-2 with TRBJ2-1; D is ambiguous. CDR3 length: 17 amino acids. CDR1 and CDR2 from the germline V gene are SGHTA and FQGNSA. Trimming removed 5 bases at V and 0 bases at J, with 17 bases between. The DNA for the CDR3 is TGTGCCAGCAGCCTCATCCACGGTTTAAGCTCCTACAATGAGCAGTTCTTC. It specifies CASSLIHGLSSYNEQFF.

The sample holds many counts of this clonotype. The chain joins TRBV2 to TRBJ2-1; no clear D gene. Germline values: CDR1 SNHLY, CDR2 FYNNEI. This CDR3 region has 11 residues. CDR3 in DNA: TGTCTTGCTAGTTCAGGCAATGAGCAGTTCTTC. It codes for CLASSGNEQFF.

This clonotype has ten or more counts. The J gene is TRBJ1-2, the V gene TRBV6-1; a possible D gene is TRBD1 (5 bases). Germline CDR1 and CDR2: MNHNS and SASEGT. This CDR3 comprises 12 residues. The V end lost 6 bases, the J end lost 3 bases, and 8 bases lay between the germline ends. This chain's CDR3 is CASSRRDYGYTF. The CDR3 DNA sequence: TGTGCCAGCAGCCGCAGGGACTATGGCTACACCTTC.

Details on this clonotype: A much bigger clone sits one base away, suggesting this may be a read error. The conserved final phenylalanine or tryptophan is absent from the CDR3, which likely points to a read error. The rearrangement uses TRBV27 and TRBJ1-6; D is uncertain. This CDR3 is built from 14 residues. The V gene lost 5 bases and the J gene lost 5 bases, with 10 bases spanning the gap. The germline V gene has CDR1 MNHEY and CDR2 SMNVEV (reference sequence). CDR3 loop: CASSPRPNNSPLHS. The CDR3 DNA is TGTGCCAGCAGTCCACGACCCAATAATTCACCCCTCCACTCT.

The chain has TRBV6-1 and TRBJ1-1; TRBD1 aligns across 9 bases. In germline, CDR1 is MNHNS, CDR2 SASEGT. V shed 7 bases and J 3 bases; nucleotides not matched to a gene: 12. The CDR3 sequence is 16 residues long. CDR3 bases: TGTGCCAGCACCTCCCCGGGACAGGGTTCGGACACTGAAGCTTTCTTT. Translated: CASTSPGQGSDTEAFF.